A single sample gave rise to the 26 T cell receptor beta chains below, sequenced in a study of a mutant IDH1 vaccine in newly diagnosed glioma. Their specific antigens are unknown. Only in-frame clones appear in the TCRdb table, and some are missing; sequencing was by immunoSEQ multiplex PCR. The sample has 45,000 to 60,000 clones, roughly 78% seen once. Time point meaning: week 5, during vaccination. What each vaccine dose contained was 300 ug of mutant IDH1 20-mer peptide, accompanied by topical imiquimod. The starting material was PBMCs, obtained from a glioma patient whose treatment included an IDH1 peptide vaccine. These receptors were taken from a middle-aged man with glioma.

The chain joins TRBV25-1 to TRBJ2-3; tentative D call: TRBD2 (5 bases). Trimming shortened V by 5 bases and J by 5 bases, and 17 bases separated the two germline ends. The germline V gene encodes CDR1 MGHDK and CDR2 SYGVNS. The CDR3 is made up of 15 amino acids. CDR3: CASSLRGSEGDTQYF. CDR3 nucleotides: TGTGCCAGCAGTCTACGCGGGTCGGAAGGAGATACGCAGTATTTT.

The chain combines TRBV5-6 with TRBJ1-5; possibly TRBD1 for D (6 bases). Trimming left V 4 bases short and J 5 bases short, with 13 bases between. The CDR3 is 14 residues long. The germline CDR1 and CDR2 sequences are SGHDT and YYEEEE. The CDR3 here is CASSPRGTYQPQHF. Written as DNA, the CDR3 is TGTGCCAGCAGCCCCAGGGGTACCTATCAGCCCCAGCATTTT.

This clone is classed as medium-sized (0.01 to 0.1%). The rearrangement joins TRBV27 to TRBJ1-1; unclear D gene. V dropped 2 bases and J dropped 1 base, with 5 bases sitting between them. This CDR3 has 13 residues. From germline, CDR1 is MNHEY and CDR2 SMNVEV (reference sequence). This chain's CDR3 is CASSLGRNTEAFF. DNA for the CDR3: TGTGCCAGCAGTTTAGGGAGGAACACTGAAGCTTTCTTT.

The J gene is TRBJ2-7, the V gene TRBV29-1; 7 bases align to TRBD2. Germline V CDR1 and CDR2: SQVTM, ANQGSEA. This CDR3 region has 14 residues. CDR3 region: CSPKKSAGMYEQYF. The DNA of the CDR3 is TGCAGTCCCAAAAAGTCAGCGGGAATGTACGAGCAGTACTTC.

This chain links TRBV4-1 with TRBJ2-5; 9 bases are a match to TRBD2. CDR1 MGHRA and CDR2 YSYEKL come from the germline V gene. The CDR3 length is 15 residues. The V gene end was trimmed by 0 bases and the J gene end by 4 bases; junction bases not matched to a gene: 3. The CDR3 loop is CASSQERGGRETQYF. DNA of the CDR3: TGCGCCAGCAGCCAAGAGCGGGGGGGCCGAGAGACCCAGTACTTC.

This chain joins TRBV4-1 and TRBJ2-3; TRBD1 matches 7 bases. The CDR3 sequence is 16 residues long. The V gene's germline CDR1 is MGHRA and CDR2 YSYEKL. After removal of 3 bases from V and 2 bases from J, the junction contained 8 bases not matched to a gene. In nucleotides, the CDR3 is TGCGCCAGCAGCCATAACAGGGGATCTGCCACAGATACGCAGTATTTT. It codes for CASSHNRGSATDTQYF.

The V and J genes are TRBV5-4 and TRBJ1-1; 10 bases are a match to TRBD1. The CDR3 sequence is 16 residues long. The V gene end was trimmed by 0 bases and the J gene end by 4 bases; junction bases not matched to a gene: 6. Germline V CDR1 and CDR2: SGHNT, YYREEE (reference sequence). The CDR3 region is CASSLDKTGGSTEAFF. In DNA, the CDR3 is TGTGCCAGCAGCTTGGATAAGACAGGGGGCTCCACTGAAGCTTTCTTT.

This chain links TRBV19 with TRBJ2-1; weak D call: TRBD2 (6 bases). Deletions cut 7 bases from V and 10 bases from J, with 17 bases between. Germline CDR1 and CDR2: LNHDA and SQIVND (reference sequence). This CDR3 is 13 amino acids long. The CDR3 spells CASTPGGAAEQFF. The CDR3 DNA reads TGTGCCAGTACCCCCGGGGGAGCGGCCGAGCAGTTCTTC. Full variable domain (outside the CDR3, taken from reference TRBV19 and TRBJ2-1): DGGITQSPKYLFRKEGQNVTLSCEQNLNHDAMYWYRQDPGQGLRLIYYSQIVNDFQKGDIAEGYSVSREKKESFPLTVTSAQKNPTAFYLCASTPGGAAEQFFGPGTRLTVL.

The chain recombines TRBV5-4 with TRBJ2-5; 7 bases fit TRBD1. The CDR3 spans 15 residues. Trimming took 4 bases from V and 6 from J; bases not matched to a gene: 12. Per the germline V gene, CDR1 is SGHNT and CDR2 is YYREEE (reference sequence). This chain's CDR3 is CASSGSGTVGQTQYF. CDR3 bases: TGTGCCAGCAGCGGGTCCGGGACAGTTGGCCAGACCCAGTACTTC. Complete variable domain (other parts from reference TRBV5-4 and TRBJ2-5): ETGVTQSPTHLIKTRGQQVTLRCSSQSGHNTVSWYQQALGQGPQFIFQYYREEENGRGNFPPRFSGLQFPNYSSELNVNALELDDSALYLCASSGSGTVGQTQYFGPGTRLLVL.

The genes are TRBV6-1 and TRBJ2-7, with D perhaps being TRBD1 or TRBD2 (6 bases each). CDR1 MNHNS and CDR2 SASEGT come from the germline V gene. The CDR3 extends over 15 amino acids. V lost 8 bases and J 7 bases, leaving 24 bases between the germline ends. The CDR3 DNA is TGTGCCAGCTTTATCCGGGGGCAACGAGAGAAGGAGCAGTACTTC. The encoded protein is CASFIRGQREKEQYF.

The chain links TRBV5-4 to TRBJ2-5; D possibly matches TRBD1 or TRBD2 (5 bases each). With 5 bases removed from V and 1 base from J, the gap between germline ends came to 12 bases. The germline CDR1 and CDR2 sequences are SGHNT and YYREEE (reference sequence). This CDR3 is built from 14 residues. CDR3 sequence (DNA): TGTGCCAGCAGTTGGGACGGGCCCCAAGAGACCCAGTACTTC. Its translation: CASSWDGPQETQYF.

The CDR3 region has the DNA TGTGCCAGCAGTTACCGTCTAGATCAGCCCCAGCATTTT. Protein: CASSYRLDQPQHF. The rearrangement joins TRBV6-5 to TRBJ1-5; D unresolved. The CDR3 consists of 13 residues. Germline V gives CDR1 MNHEY, CDR2 SVGAGI. The ends were cut back, 2 bases at V and 5 bases at J, with 7 bases in the middle.

CDR3 DNA sequence: TGTGCCAGCAGCTCCATGGACAGGGATCTTTCCTACGAGCAGTACTTC. Its translation is CASSSMDRDLSYEQYF. This chain joins TRBV7-9 and TRBJ2-7; 8 nucleotides line up with TRBD1. CDR1 and CDR2 (germline): SEHNR, FQNEAQ (reference sequence). The CDR3 contains 16 residues. With V trimmed by 4 bases and J by 1 base, 9 bases remained unmatched.

The chain carries TRBV9 and TRBJ1-1; 8 nucleotides line up with TRBD1. CDR3 length: 16 amino acids. Germline values: CDR1 SGDLS, CDR2 YYNGEE. V was pared by 2 bases and J by 0 bases, with 6 bases of the junction left unmatched. The CDR3 loop is CASSVGTGLMNTEAFF. The CDR3 DNA sequence: TGTGCCAGCAGCGTTGGGACAGGTCTTATGAACACTGAAGCTTTCTTT.

This chain joins TRBV5-8 and TRBJ2-5; 13 bases match TRBD2. Germline trimming cut 3 bases from V and 3 bases from J; bases unmatched to any gene: 5. The germline CDR1 and CDR2 sequences are SGHTS and YDEGEE. This CDR3 spans 16 amino acids. The CDR3 loop is CASSSGLAGWKETQYF. CDR3 sequence (DNA): TGTGCCAGCAGCTCGGGACTAGCGGGGTGGAAAGAGACCCAGTACTTC.

The chain employs TRBV6-6 and TRBJ2-1; D is undetermined. The V gene lost 7 bases and the J gene lost 6 bases, with 10 bases spanning the gap. The CDR3 is 12 amino acids. The V gene's germline CDR1 is MNHNY and CDR2 SVGAGI (reference sequence). In DNA form, the CDR3 reads TGTGCCAGCACCCCGCTTGGCAATGAGCAGTTCTTC. Amino acids: CASTPLGNEQFF.

Points on this clone: The junction departs from germline at one end; a sequencing error may be responsible. The V and J genes are TRBV7-7 and TRBJ2-4; 7 nucleotides match TRBD2. The CDR3 spans 15 residues. CDR1 and CDR2 (germline): SSHAT, FNYEAQ (reference sequence). Here the CDR3 DNA reads TGTGCTAGCAGCTTAGGGAGGGGCAGCAAAAACATTCAGTACTTC. Its protein product is CASSLGRGSKNIQYF.

V gene TRBV6-5 combines with J gene TRBJ2-7, with D unresolved. This CDR3 has 13 residues. CDR1 is MNHEY and CDR2 is SVGAGI in the germline V gene. Trimming stripped 3 bases from V and 2 bases from J, with 8 bases between. In DNA form, the CDR3 reads TGTGCCAGCAGTTATAGGCTTACCTACGAGCAGTACTTC. Residues: CASSYRLTYEQYF.

This chain links TRBV25-1 with TRBJ2-2; 7 bases align to TRBD1. With 4 bases clipped from V and 5 bases from J, the junction kept 7 bases outside the gene matches. The length of the CDR3 is 15 residues. Per the germline V gene, CDR1 is MGHDK and CDR2 is SYGVNS. The chain's CDR3 is CASSGWTGGTGELFF. Written as DNA, the CDR3 is TGTGCCAGCAGTGGGTGGACAGGCGGGACCGGGGAGCTGTTTTTT.

This clone was counted between two and nine times. The rearrangement links TRBV9 to TRBJ1-1; D remains ambiguous. The germline V gene encodes CDR1 SGDLS and CDR2 YYNGEE. The CDR3 extends over 15 amino acids. V lost 4 bases to trimming and J lost 0 bases, with 13 bases between them. In DNA form, the CDR3 reads TGTGCCAGCAGCCCCCACGGCGGCATGAACACTGAAGCTTTCTTT. It specifies CASSPHGGMNTEAFF.

The rearrangement links TRBV10-1 to TRBJ1-5; D remains ambiguous. V gave up 4 bases and J gave up 3 bases, with 10 bases separating them. This CDR3 has 14 amino acids. Germline CDR1 WNHNN, CDR2 SYGVQD (reference sequence). The CDR3 sequence: CASSAGSPNQPQHF. The CDR3 DNA reads as TGCGCCAGCAGTGCGGGCAGCCCCAATCAGCCCCAGCATTTT.

V and J are TRBV5-1 and TRBJ2-3; maybe TRBD1 (6 bases). The germline V gene encodes CDR1 SGHRS and CDR2 YFSETQ. Trimming pared 2 bases from V and 1 base from J, leaving 11 bases between. The CDR3 runs to 15 residues. In DNA, the CDR3 is TGCGCCAGCAGCTTACTGGACAGAGGCACAGATACGCAGTATTTT. Residues: CASSLLDRGTDTQYF. The full variable domain, its missing parts supplied by reference TRBV5-1 and TRBJ2-3, is KAGVTQTPRYLIKTRGQQVTLSCSPISGHRSVSWYQQTPGQGLQFLFEYFSETQRNKGNFPGRFSGRQFSNSRSEMNVSTLELGDSALYLCASSLLDRGTDTQYFGPGTRLTVL.

This sequence joins TRBV6-5 and TRBJ2-3, with unresolved D. The CDR3 has 12 amino acids. Looked up from germline, CDR1 is MNHEY and CDR2 is SVGAGI. V was clipped by 0 bases and J by 6 bases, with 4 bases between them. The CDR3 nucleotides read TGTGCCAGCAGTTACTCGGGGGATACGCAGTATTTT. Translated, it gives CASSYSGDTQYF.

This clone was seen a few times. The rearrangement links TRBV9 to TRBJ2-2; 9 positions match TRBD2. CDR3 size: 20 residues. Germline CDR1 is SGDLS and CDR2 is YYNGEE. Losses at the gene ends were 0 bases for V and 0 bases for J; bases not matched to a gene: 12. CDR3 loop: CASSVGSGGSGGTNTGELFF. The CDR3 bases are TGTGCCAGCAGCGTAGGGTCAGGGGGTAGCGGGGGAACGAACACCGGGGAGCTGTTTTTT.

This sequence joins TRBV5-4 and TRBJ1-5; D gene uncertain. V was trimmed by 2 bases and J by 2 bases, leaving 11 bases between them. This CDR3 comprises 15 residues. The germline V gene encodes CDR1 SGHNT and CDR2 YYREEE (reference sequence). CDR3 amino acids: CASSLDGLGNQPQHF. The CDR3 bases are TGTGCCAGCAGCTTAGACGGCCTGGGCAATCAGCCCCAGCATTTT.

As DNA, the CDR3 is TGTGCCAGCAGCCTCTCGCCGAACACTGAAGCTTTCTTT. It translates to CASSLSPNTEAFF. V and J are TRBV11-2 and TRBJ1-1, with D unresolved. Germline CDR1 reads SGHAT; CDR2 reads FQNNGV. The length of the CDR3 is 13 residues. V lost 5 bases, J lost 1 base, and 8 bases lay in between.